This record concerns one T cell receptor (beta chain) sequence. Its target is unknown. This entry belongs to a study of cytomegalovirus exposure and HLA in healthy donors. Study findings and constraints: Later analysis revealed greater clonal expansion in HLA-associated TCR beta chains than in equally common others. A later analysis reportedly found that, within productive TCRs, an Asian-associated ancestry cluster had fewer N-insertions than the mean observed across the roughly 670 donors. In vitro data verified three CMV-associated chains as specific for CMV antigens.

The PCR employed 60 Vbeta primers together with 13 Jbeta primers. Libraries were prepared by immunoSEQ multiplex PCR; TCRdb keeps only in-frame clonotypes and omits some of them. The data show 150,000 to 200,000 clones, 70% to 90% seen once. The V segment lost 5 bases and the J segment 5 bases; nucleotides outside the gene matches: 6. This CDR3 comprises 15 residues. Per the germline V gene, CDR1 is SGHVS and CDR2 is FNYEAQ. The rearrangement joins TRBV7-6 to TRBJ2-2; 9 positions agree with TRBD1. The material sequenced was PBMCs. The TCR comes from a woman younger than 30 in good health and CMV-seropositive. CDR3 sequence (DNA): TGTGCCAGCAGCCAAACAGGGGGCGTTACCGGGGAGCTGTTTTTT. It specifies CASSQTGGVTGELFF.